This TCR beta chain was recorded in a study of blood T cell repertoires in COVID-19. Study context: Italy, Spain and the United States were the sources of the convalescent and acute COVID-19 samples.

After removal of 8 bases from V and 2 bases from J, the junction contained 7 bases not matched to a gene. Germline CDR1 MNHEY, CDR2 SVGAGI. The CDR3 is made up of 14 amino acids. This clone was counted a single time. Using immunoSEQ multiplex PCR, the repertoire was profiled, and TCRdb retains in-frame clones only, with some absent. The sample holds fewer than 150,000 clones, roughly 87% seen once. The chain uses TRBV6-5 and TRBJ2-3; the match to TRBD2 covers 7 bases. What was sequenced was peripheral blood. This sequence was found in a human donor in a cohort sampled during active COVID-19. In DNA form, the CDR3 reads TGTGCCAGCCGGGAGGAGATAGCCACAGATACGCAGTATTTT. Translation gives CASREEIATDTQYF.